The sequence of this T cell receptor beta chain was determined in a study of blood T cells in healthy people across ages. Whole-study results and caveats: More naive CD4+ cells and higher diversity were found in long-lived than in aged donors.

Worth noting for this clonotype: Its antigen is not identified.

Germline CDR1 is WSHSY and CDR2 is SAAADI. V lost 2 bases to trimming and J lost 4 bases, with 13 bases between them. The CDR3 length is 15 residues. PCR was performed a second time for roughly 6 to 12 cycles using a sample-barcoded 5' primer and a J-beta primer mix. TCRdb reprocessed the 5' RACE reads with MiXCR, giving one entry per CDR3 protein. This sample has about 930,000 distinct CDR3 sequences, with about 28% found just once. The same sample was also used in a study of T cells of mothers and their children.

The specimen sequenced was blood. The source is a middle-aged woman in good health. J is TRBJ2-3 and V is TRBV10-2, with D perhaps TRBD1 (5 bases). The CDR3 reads CASSENQGPADTQYF. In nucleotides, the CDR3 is TGCGCCAGCAGTGAGAATCAGGGCCCGGCAGATACGCAGTATTTT.